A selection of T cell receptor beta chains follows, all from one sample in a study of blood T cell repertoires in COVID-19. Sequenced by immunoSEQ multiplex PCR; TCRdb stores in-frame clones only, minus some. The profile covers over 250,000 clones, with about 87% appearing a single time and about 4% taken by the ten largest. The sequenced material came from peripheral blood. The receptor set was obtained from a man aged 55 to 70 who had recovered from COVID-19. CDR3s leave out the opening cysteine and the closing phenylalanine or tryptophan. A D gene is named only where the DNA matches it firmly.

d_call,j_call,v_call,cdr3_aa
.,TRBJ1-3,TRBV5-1,ASSVSDGNSGNTIY
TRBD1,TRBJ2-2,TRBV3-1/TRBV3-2,ASNGQVNTGELF
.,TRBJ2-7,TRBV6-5,ASRRVYEQY
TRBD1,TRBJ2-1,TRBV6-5,ASSPGGSYNEQF
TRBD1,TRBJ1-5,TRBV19,ASSMGAGGYQPQH
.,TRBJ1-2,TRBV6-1,ASSEGQNPNYGYT
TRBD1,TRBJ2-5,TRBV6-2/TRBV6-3,ASSSAGTGAIETQY
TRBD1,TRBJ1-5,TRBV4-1,ASSQIDRDGQPQH
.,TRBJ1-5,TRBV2,ASSVGGASNQPQH
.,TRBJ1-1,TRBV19,ASNIVSGHMNTEAF
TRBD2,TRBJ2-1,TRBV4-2,ASSQLLAGGSSYNEQF
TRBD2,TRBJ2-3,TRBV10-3,ATRAGGSTDTQY
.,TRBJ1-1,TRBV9,ASSVAPGVNTEAF
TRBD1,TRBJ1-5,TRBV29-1,SVRNRTGSSNQPQH
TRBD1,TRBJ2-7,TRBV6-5,ASSYDRGTYEQY
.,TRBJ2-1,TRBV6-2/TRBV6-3,ASSYSRGALEQF
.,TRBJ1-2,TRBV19,ASSIGVLYGYT
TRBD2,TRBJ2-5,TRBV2,ASKRGGPQETQY
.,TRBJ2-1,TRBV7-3,ASSFTPGSSYNEQF
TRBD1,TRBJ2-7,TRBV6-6,ASRTTGTGFLGEQY
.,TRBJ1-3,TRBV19,ASSMLSSGNTIY
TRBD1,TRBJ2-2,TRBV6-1,ASSEVIQGGLNTGELF